A few counts support the clone carrying this TCR beta chain. Its antigen is currently unknown. These data belong to a study of cytomegalovirus exposure and HLA in healthy donors. Study details: Most donors, about 77% of approximately 400 genotyped, fell in the Caucasian-associated ancestry cluster. Findings of the study overall: An analysis done earlier found most TCR beta V segments productive about 87% or about 30% of the time. Researchers reported that a few CMV-associated chains were confirmed in vitro as CMV antigen-specific.

Participants comprised healthy donors of bone marrow. CDR1 and CDR2 from the germline V gene are ENHRY and SYGVKD. The CDR3 length is 15 residues. The trim removed 10 bases at V and 0 bases at J, leaving 8 bases unmatched. The PCR made use of 60 Vbeta and 13 Jbeta primers. Profiled with immunoSEQ multiplex PCR; TCRdb holds only in-frame clones, not every one. The sample lists approximately 130,000 clones, about 69% occurring once. The gene calls are TRBV10-3 and TRBJ1-4; 7 nucleotides agree with TRBD1. Specimen: PBMCs. The source is a man aged 25-40 years in good health and CMV-seronegative. The CDR3 loop reads CATRGQAATNEKLFF. DNA of the CDR3: TGTGCCACCCGAGGACAGGCCGCAACTAATGAAAAACTGTTTTTT.